Listed below are T cell receptor beta chains from one sample, sequenced in a study of blood T cell repertoires in COVID-19. The table came from immunoSEQ multiplex PCR; TCRdb's copy has only in-frame clones and leaves some out. The sample lists under 250,000 clones; approximately 80% were seen once. The sample consisted of peripheral blood. These receptor sequences come from a man between 40 and 49 years old with acute or convalescent COVID-19. CDR3s include the opening cysteine and the closing phenylalanine or tryptophan. A D gene is named only where the DNA matches it firmly. Clone sizes are given selectively: once, few, many, or a class where the clone is expanded.

CDR3: CASSRSGQQGYGYTF
DNA: TGTGCCAGCAGCCGTTCGGGACAGCAGGGCTATGGCTACACCTTC
D: TRBD1
V: TRBV14
J: TRBJ1-2
size: -

CDR3: CASSDEVVAGNGYTF
DNA: TGTGCCAGCAGTGATGAAGTAGTCGCAGGGAACGGCTACACCTTC
D: -
V: TRBV2
J: TRBJ1-2
size: -

CDR3: CASSIYRALNTEAFF
DNA: TGTGCCAGCAGCATATACAGGGCCTTGAACACTGAAGCTTTCTTT
D: -
V: TRBV5-4
J: TRBJ1-1
size: once

CDR3: CASSPGTVGVDEQFF
DNA: TGTGCCAGCTCCCCCGGGACAGTTGGGGTAGATGAGCAGTTCTTC
D: TRBD1
V: TRBV18
J: TRBJ2-1
size: -

CDR3: CASSLEGQGGGELFF
DNA: TGTGCCAGCAGCCTGGAAGGACAGGGAGGCGGGGAGCTGTTTTTT
D: TRBD1
V: TRBV13
J: TRBJ2-2
size: -

CDR3: CASSFDLSGNTEAFF
DNA: TGTGCCAGCAGTTTTGATTTGTCAGGGAACACTGAAGCTTTCTTT
D: -
V: TRBV27
J: TRBJ1-1
size: -

CDR3: CASSVLTNSNEQYF
DNA: TGTGCCAGCAGCGTATTGACAAATTCCAACGAGCAGTACTTC
D: -
V: TRBV9
J: TRBJ2-7
size: -

CDR3: CASSEGQGAGQYF
DNA: TGTGCCAGCAGCGAAGGACAGGGGGCGGGTCAGTACTTC
D: TRBD1
V: TRBV9
J: TRBJ2-4
size: few

CDR3: CATSREGQGWGYTF
DNA: TGTGCCACCAGCAGAGAGGGACAGGGATGGGGCTACACCTTC
D: TRBD1
V: TRBV15
J: TRBJ1-2
size: -

CDR3: CASSSTGSETQYF
DNA: TGTGCCAGCAGTTCAACAGGGTCAGAGACCCAGTACTTC
D: -
V: TRBV28
J: TRBJ2-5
size: -

CDR3: CAWSVVGGYTEAFF
DNA: TGTGCCTGGAGTGTAGTAGGGGGCTACACTGAAGCTTTCTTT
D: TRBD1
V: TRBV30
J: TRBJ1-1
size: few

CDR3: CASSRDRHLAQHF
DNA: TGTGCCAGCAGCCGGGACAGACATCTAGCCCAGCATTTT
D: TRBD1
V: TRBV6-5
J: TRBJ1-5
size: -

CDR3: CASRNNGQGGSYEQYF
DNA: TGTGCCAGCAGAAATAACGGACAGGGGGGTTCCTACGAGCAGTACTTC
D: TRBD1
V: TRBV28
J: TRBJ2-7
size: -

CDR3: CASPTTQGFNQPQHF
DNA: TGTGCCAGCCCCACCACACAGGGCTTCAATCAGCCCCAGCATTTT
D: -
V: TRBV6-5
J: TRBJ1-5
size: few

CDR3: CASSLGYGQGGNEQYF
DNA: TGCGCCAGCAGCTTGGGATACGGACAGGGAGGTAACGAGCAGTACTTC
D: TRBD1
V: TRBV5-1
J: TRBJ2-7
size: few

CDR3: CASSLGQNNSPLHF
DNA: TGCGCCAGCAGCTTGGGGCAGAATAATTCACCCCTCCACTTT
D: -
V: TRBV5-1
J: TRBJ1-6
size: few

CDR3: CASSMTRHYGYTF
DNA: TGTGCCAGTAGTATGACAAGACACTATGGCTACACCTTC
D: -
V: TRBV19
J: TRBJ1-2
size: -

CDR3: CASSLGAGPTYEQYF
DNA: TGTGCCAGCAGCTTAGGGGCGGGACCCACCTACGAGCAGTACTTC
D: -
V: TRBV11-2
J: TRBJ2-7
size: -

CDR3: CASTPTGNTGELFF
DNA: TGTGCCAGCACCCCGACGGGGAACACCGGGGAGCTGTTTTTT
D: -
V: TRBV28
J: TRBJ2-2
size: -

CDR3: CASSIEDRAYEQYF
DNA: TGTGCCAGTAGTATAGAGGACAGGGCCTACGAGCAGTACTTC
D: TRBD1
V: TRBV19
J: TRBJ2-7
size: -

CDR3: CASSDGTDYGYTF
DNA: TGTGCCAGCTCCGATGGGACAGACTATGGCTACACCTTC
D: TRBD1
V: TRBV18
J: TRBJ1-2
size: -

CDR3: CASSNQGSPSGNTIYF
DNA: TGTGCCAGTAGTAACCAGGGATCACCCTCTGGAAACACCATATATTTT
D: -
V: TRBV19
J: TRBJ1-3
size: -

CDR3: CASSSGTGTEAFF
DNA: TGCGCCAGCAGCTCCGGGACAGGGACTGAAGCTTTCTTT
D: TRBD1
V: TRBV5-1
J: TRBJ1-1
size: -

CDR3: CASSLNQGRNIQYF
DNA: TGTGCCAGCAGCTTGAATCAGGGTAGGAACATTCAGTACTTC
D: -
V: TRBV5-5
J: TRBJ2-4
size: -

CDR3: CASSPGEADTQYF
DNA: TGTGCCAGCTCACCAGGAGAGGCAGATACGCAGTATTTT
D: -
V: TRBV18
J: TRBJ2-3
size: -

CDR3: CASSRGNQPQHF
DNA: TGTGCCAGCAGCAGGGGCAATCAGCCCCAGCATTTT
D: -
V: TRBV28
J: TRBJ1-5
size: -

CDR3: CASKRTSGTPPYEQYF
DNA: TGTGCCAGCAAGAGGACTAGCGGGACCCCCCCCTACGAGCAGTACTTC
D: TRBD2
V: TRBV7-8
J: TRBJ2-7
size: -

CDR3: CASSLLGQGSDTQYF
DNA: TGTGCCAGCAGCCTCCTGGGACAGGGGTCGGATACGCAGTATTTT
D: TRBD1
V: TRBV3-1/TRBV3-2
J: TRBJ2-3
size: -

CDR3: CASSVQASAGELFF
DNA: TGTGCCAGCAGCGTACAGGCCTCGGCCGGGGAGCTGTTTTTT
D: -
V: TRBV9
J: TRBJ2-2
size: -

CDR3: CASWDNPVGDTEAFF
DNA: TGTGCCAGTTGGGACAACCCGGTAGGGGACACTGAAGCTTTCTTT
D: -
V: TRBV19
J: TRBJ1-1
size: -

CDR3: CATAQGIPIGYGYTF
DNA: TGTGCCACCGCCCAGGGGATCCCCATTGGCTATGGCTACACCTTC
D: -
V: TRBV19
J: TRBJ1-2
size: -

CDR3: CASNEGSSYNEQFF
DNA: TGTGCCAGCAATGAGGGCAGCTCCTACAATGAGCAGTTCTTC
D: -
V: TRBV2
J: TRBJ2-1
size: -

CDR3: CASWTGYEQYF
DNA: TGTGCCAGCTGGACAGGGTACGAGCAGTACTTC
D: TRBD1
V: TRBV25-1
J: TRBJ2-7
size: -

CDR3: CASSVIVNEKLFF
DNA: TGTGCCAGCAGTGTGATAGTAAATGAAAAACTGTTTTTT
D: -
V: TRBV2
J: TRBJ1-4
size: few

CDR3: CASSPLQTGANVLTF
DNA: TGCGCCAGCAGCCCCCTGCAGACTGGGGCCAACGTCCTGACTTTC
D: -
V: TRBV5-1
J: TRBJ2-6
size: once

CDR3: CASSQNRGLRNTGELFF
DNA: TGCGCCAGCAGCCAAAACAGGGGGCTGAGGAATACCGGGGAGCTGTTTTTT
D: TRBD1
V: TRBV5-1
J: TRBJ2-2
size: -

CDR3: CASSSGQLYSNQPQHF
DNA: TGTGCCAGCAGTTCCGGACAGCTATATAGCAATCAGCCCCAGCATTTT
D: -
V: TRBV5-6
J: TRBJ1-5
size: -

CDR3: CASSLRGGSYNSPLHF
DNA: TGTGCCAGCAGCTTACGGGGGGGCTCCTATAATTCACCCCTCCACTTT
D: -
V: TRBV5-5
J: TRBJ1-6
size: -

CDR3: CASSPGLAEMSSYNEQFF
DNA: TGTGCCAGTAGCCCGGGACTAGCGGAAATGAGCTCCTACAATGAGCAGTTCTTC
D: TRBD2
V: TRBV19
J: TRBJ2-1
size: -

CDR3: CASSYSPRDSNQPQHF
DNA: TGTGCCAGCAGTTACTCGCCCAGGGATAGCAATCAGCCCCAGCATTTT
D: -
V: TRBV6-2/TRBV6-3
J: TRBJ1-5
size: -

CDR3: CASSLRNTIYF
DNA: TGTGCCAGCAGCCTAAGAAACACCATATATTTT
D: -
V: TRBV11-2
J: TRBJ1-3
size: few

CDR3: CSVSTNEKLFF
DNA: TGCAGCGTTTCGACTAATGAAAAACTGTTTTTT
D: -
V: TRBV29-1
J: TRBJ1-4
size: -

CDR3: CASSLTDRQPQHF
DNA: TGTGCCAGCAGCCTAACGGACAGACAGCCCCAGCATTTT
D: -
V: TRBV7-8
J: TRBJ1-5
size: few

CDR3: CASSYSPSGRGNEQFF
DNA: TGTGCCAGCAGTTACTCGCCTAGCGGGAGGGGCAATGAGCAGTTCTTC
D: TRBD2
V: TRBV6-2/TRBV6-3
J: TRBJ2-1
size: -

CDR3: CASSPRLTYEQYF
DNA: TGTGCCAGCAGCCCCCGACTTACTTACGAGCAGTACTTC
D: -
V: TRBV4-2
J: TRBJ2-7
size: -

CDR3: CAWSALSGNTIYF
DNA: TGTGCCTGGAGTGCTCTAAGTGGAAACACCATATATTTT
D: -
V: TRBV30
J: TRBJ1-3
size: -

CDR3: CASSLERNTGELFF
DNA: TGCGCCAGCAGCTTGGAGCGGAACACCGGGGAGCTGTTTTTT
D: -
V: TRBV5-1
J: TRBJ2-2
size: -